Given below is one T cell receptor beta chain in context. The antigen remains undetermined. The sample is drawn from a study of beta chain features in type 1 diabetes. Study findings and constraints: Sequencing used cDNA, and cells with high TCR expression could therefore be over-represented. The similarity of naive, central memory and Treg TCRB repertoires appeared greater among patients than among healthy donors.

The V end was cut by 1 base, the J end by 1 base, with 8 bases between. Germline CDR1 is SGHTA and CDR2 is FQGNSA. The CDR3 is made up of 14 amino acids. Expressed TCRB transcripts were sequenced because the isolated RNA had all been reverse transcribed beforehand. The study sequenced naive, central memory and regulatory T cell samples to an average of about 3.8 million reads. The repertoire was sequenced with immunoSEQ multiplex PCR; TCRdb's copy has only in-frame clones and lacks some. The table includes fewer than 650,000 clones, roughly a sixth detected once. This chain links TRBV7-2 with TRBJ2-7, with TRBD2 as a possible D gene (5 bases). The sequence was obtained from a man aged 18 to 30 in good health. The sample comprised naive CD4+ T cells from blood. In nucleotides, the CDR3 is TGTGCCAGCAGCTTAGTGCCGGGATCCTACGAGCAGTACTTC. Amino acids: CASSLVPGSYEQYF.